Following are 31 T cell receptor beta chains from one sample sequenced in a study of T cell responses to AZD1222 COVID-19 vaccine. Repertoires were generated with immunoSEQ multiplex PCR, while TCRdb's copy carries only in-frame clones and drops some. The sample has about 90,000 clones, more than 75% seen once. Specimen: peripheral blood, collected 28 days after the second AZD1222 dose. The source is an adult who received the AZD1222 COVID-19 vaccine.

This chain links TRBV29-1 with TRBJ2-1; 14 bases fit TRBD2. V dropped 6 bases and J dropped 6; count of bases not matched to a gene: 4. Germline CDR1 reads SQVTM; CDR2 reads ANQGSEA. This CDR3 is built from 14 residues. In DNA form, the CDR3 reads TGCAGCGTGGGACTAGCGGGAGCGGGCAATGAGCAGTTCTTC. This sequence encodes CSVGLAGAGNEQFF.

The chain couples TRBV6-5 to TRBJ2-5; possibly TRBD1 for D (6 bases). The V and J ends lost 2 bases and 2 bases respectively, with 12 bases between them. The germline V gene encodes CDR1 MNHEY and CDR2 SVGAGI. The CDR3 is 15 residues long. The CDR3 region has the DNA TGTGCCAGCAGTTACACTAGACAGGAACAAGAGACCCAGTACTTC. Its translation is CASSYTRQEQETQYF.

For the CDR3, the DNA is TGCGCCAGCAGCTCGGGGGCGGGAATGAACACTGAAGCTTTCTTT. Translated: CASSSGAGMNTEAFF. The chain joins TRBV5-1 to TRBJ1-1; weak D call: TRBD1 (6 bases). V gave up 3 bases and J gave up 0 bases, with 12 bases separating them. This CDR3 spans 15 amino acids. Germline CDR1 SGHRS, CDR2 YFSETQ.

The CDR3 protein is CASSLAGGVDTQYF. CDR3 coding DNA: TGCGCCAGCAGCTTGGCGGGAGGAGTAGATACGCAGTATTTT. This chain connects TRBV5-1 to TRBJ2-3; the match to TRBD2 covers 7 bases. This CDR3 comprises 14 residues. V gave up 0 bases and J gave up 5 bases; unmatched junction bases: 3. Germline V gene lookup returns CDR1 SGHRS and CDR2 YFSETQ.

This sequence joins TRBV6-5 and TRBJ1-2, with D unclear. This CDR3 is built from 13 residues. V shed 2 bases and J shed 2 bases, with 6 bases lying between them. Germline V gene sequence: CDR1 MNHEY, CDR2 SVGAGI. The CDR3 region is CASSYGLNYGYTF. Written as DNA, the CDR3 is TGTGCCAGCAGTTACGGGTTAAACTATGGCTACACCTTC.

The CDR3 DNA reads TGTGCCAGCAGTGAACAGGAGGTCACCGGGGAGCTGTTTTTT. Amino acids: CASSEQEVTGELFF. The rearrangement joins TRBV6-4 to TRBJ2-2; D is perhaps TRBD1 or TRBD2 (5 bases each). The germline V and J ends were trimmed by 3 bases and 4 bases, with 9 bases remaining between them. Germline V gene sequence: CDR1 MRHNA, CDR2 SNTAGT. The CDR3 sequence is 14 residues long.

CDR3 sequence (DNA): TGCGCCAGCAGCCCCGGGACTTTAAAAGATACGCAGTATTTT. Protein sequence: CASSPGTLKDTQYF. The chain carries TRBV5-1 and TRBJ2-3; weak D call: TRBD2 (6 bases). This CDR3 contains 14 residues. Germline V gives CDR1 SGHRS, CDR2 YFSETQ. V lost 4 bases and J 5 bases, leaving 14 bases between the germline ends.

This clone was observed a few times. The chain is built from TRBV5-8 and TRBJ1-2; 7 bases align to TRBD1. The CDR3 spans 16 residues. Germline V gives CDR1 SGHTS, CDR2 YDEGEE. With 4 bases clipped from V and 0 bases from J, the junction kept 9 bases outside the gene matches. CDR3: CASSLRDRRSNYGYTF. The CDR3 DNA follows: TGTGCCAGCAGCCTTCGGGACAGAAGATCTAACTATGGCTACACCTTC.

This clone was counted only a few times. CDR3 sequence (DNA): TGTGCCAGCAGCCCCGGCAGGGGGGGGACCGGGGAGCTGTTTTTT. It yields the protein CASSPGRGGTGELFF. V usage is TRBV5-4 and J usage is TRBJ2-2; D may match TRBD1 or TRBD2 (7 bases each). Germline CDR1 and CDR2: SGHNT and YYREEE (reference sequence). This CDR3 region has 15 residues. V lost 4 bases to trimming and J lost 5 bases, with 15 bases between them.

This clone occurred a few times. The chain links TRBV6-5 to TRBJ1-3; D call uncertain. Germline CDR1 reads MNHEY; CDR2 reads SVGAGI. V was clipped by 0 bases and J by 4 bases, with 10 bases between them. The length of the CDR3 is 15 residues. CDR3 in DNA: TGTGCCAGCAGTTACTCGATGAGGTCCGGAAACACCATATATTTT. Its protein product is CASSYSMRSGNTIYF.

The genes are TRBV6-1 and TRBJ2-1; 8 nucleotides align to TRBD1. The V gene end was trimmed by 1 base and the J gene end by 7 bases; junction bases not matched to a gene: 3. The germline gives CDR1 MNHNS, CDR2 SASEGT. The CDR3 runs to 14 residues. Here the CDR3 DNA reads TGTGCCAGCAGTGAAGGGACAGGGAGGAATGAGCAGTTCTTC. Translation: CASSEGTGRNEQFF.

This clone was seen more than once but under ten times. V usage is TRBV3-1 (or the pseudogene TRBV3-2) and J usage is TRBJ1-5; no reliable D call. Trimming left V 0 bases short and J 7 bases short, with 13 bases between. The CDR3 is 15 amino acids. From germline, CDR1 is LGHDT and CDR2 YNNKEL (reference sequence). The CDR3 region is CASSQDPGSRQPQHF. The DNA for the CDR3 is TGTGCCAGCAGCCAAGATCCGGGGTCCCGCCAGCCCCAGCATTTT.

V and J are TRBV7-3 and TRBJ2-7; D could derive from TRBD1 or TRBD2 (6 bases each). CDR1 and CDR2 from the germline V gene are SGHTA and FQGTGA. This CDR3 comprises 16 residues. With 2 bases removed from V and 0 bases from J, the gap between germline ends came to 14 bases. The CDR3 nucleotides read TGTGCCAGCAGCTTAGAGGGGGGAAGGGTCTCCTACGAGCAGTACTTC. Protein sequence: CASSLEGGRVSYEQYF. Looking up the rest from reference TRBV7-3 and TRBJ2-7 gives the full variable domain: GAGVSQTPSNKVTEKGKYVELRCDPISGHTALYWYRQSLGQGPEFLIYFQGTGAADDSGLPNDRFFAVRPEGSVSTLKIQRTERGDSAVYLCASSLEGGRVSYEQYFGPGTRLTVT.

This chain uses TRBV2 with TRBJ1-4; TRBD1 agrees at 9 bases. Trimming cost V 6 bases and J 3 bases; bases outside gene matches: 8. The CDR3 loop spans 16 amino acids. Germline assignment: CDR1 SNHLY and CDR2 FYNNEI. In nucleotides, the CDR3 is TGTGCCAGCAGGGAGACAGGGGGTTCTTCTAATGAAAAACTGTTTTTT. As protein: CASRETGGSSNEKLFF.

CDR3 coding DNA: TGCGCCAGCAGGCCACAGAAGGGACAGGGTGGCCAAAATGAAAAACTGTTTTTT. Translated: CASRPQKGQGGQNEKLFF. The chain couples TRBV23-1 to TRBJ1-4; 9 bases are shared with TRBD1. TRBV23-1 is sorted into the ORF group, with uncertain function. The J segment lost 5 bases and the V segment lost 6 bases, leaving 16 bases of the junction unmatched. The CDR3 is made up of 18 amino acids.

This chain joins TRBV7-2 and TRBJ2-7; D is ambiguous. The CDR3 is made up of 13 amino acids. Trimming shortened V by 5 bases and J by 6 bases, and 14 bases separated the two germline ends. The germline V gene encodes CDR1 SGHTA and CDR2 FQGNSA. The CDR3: CASSPTTFGEQYF. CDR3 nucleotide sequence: TGTGCCAGCAGCCCTACGACATTCGGCGAGCAGTACTTC.

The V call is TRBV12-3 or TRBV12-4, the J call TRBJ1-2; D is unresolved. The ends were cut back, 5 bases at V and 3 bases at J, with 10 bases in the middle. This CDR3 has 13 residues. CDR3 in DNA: TGTGCCAGCAGTGCCTTGGGCGACTATGGCTACACCTTC. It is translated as CASSALGDYGYTF.

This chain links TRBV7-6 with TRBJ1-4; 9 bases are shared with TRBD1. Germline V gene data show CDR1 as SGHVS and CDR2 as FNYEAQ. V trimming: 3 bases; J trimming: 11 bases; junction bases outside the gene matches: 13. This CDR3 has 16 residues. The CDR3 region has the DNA TGTGCCAGCAGCTTGGGACAGGGAGTTTTAATGAAGAAACTGTTTTTT. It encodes CASSLGQGVLMKKLFF.

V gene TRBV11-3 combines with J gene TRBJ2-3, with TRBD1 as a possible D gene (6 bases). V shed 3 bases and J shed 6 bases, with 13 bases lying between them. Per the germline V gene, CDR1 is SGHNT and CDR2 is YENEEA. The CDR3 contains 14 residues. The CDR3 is CASSFGRGGDTQYF. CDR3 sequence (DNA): TGTGCCAGCAGCTTCGGCAGGGGTGGGGATACGCAGTATTTT.

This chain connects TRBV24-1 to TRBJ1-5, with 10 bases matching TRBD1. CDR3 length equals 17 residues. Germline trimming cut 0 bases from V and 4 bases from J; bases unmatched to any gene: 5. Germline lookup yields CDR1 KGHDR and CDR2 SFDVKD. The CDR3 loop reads CATSDLQTGGRNQPQHF. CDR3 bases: TGTGCCACCAGTGATTTGCAGACAGGGGGCCGGAATCAGCCCCAGCATTTT.

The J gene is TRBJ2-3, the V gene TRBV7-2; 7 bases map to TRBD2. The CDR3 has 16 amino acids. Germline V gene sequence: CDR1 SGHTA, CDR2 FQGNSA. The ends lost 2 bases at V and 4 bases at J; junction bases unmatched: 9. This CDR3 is CASSLSLASGPDTQYF. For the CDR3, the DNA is TGTGCCAGCAGCTTATCCCTAGCTAGCGGTCCAGATACGCAGTATTTT.

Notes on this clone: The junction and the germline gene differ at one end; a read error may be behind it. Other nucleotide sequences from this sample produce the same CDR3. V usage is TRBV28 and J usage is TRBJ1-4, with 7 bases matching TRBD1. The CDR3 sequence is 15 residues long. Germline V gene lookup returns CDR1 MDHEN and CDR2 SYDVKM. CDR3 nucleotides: TGTGCCAGCAGTCACGGGACAGCCCCGAATGAAAAATTGTTTTTT. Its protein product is CASSHGTAPNEKLFF.

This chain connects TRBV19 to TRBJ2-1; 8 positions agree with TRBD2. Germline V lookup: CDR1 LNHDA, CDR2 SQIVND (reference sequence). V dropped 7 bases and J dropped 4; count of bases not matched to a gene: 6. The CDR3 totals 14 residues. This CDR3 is CASKGLVGYNEQFF. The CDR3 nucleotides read TGTGCCAGTAAGGGACTAGTGGGGTACAATGAGCAGTTCTTC.

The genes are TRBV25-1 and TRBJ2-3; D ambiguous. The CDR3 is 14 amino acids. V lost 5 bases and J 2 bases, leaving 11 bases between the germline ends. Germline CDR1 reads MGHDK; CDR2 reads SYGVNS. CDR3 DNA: TGTGCCAGCAGTAGCGAATACTCCACAGATACGCAGTATTTT. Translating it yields CASSSEYSTDTQYF.

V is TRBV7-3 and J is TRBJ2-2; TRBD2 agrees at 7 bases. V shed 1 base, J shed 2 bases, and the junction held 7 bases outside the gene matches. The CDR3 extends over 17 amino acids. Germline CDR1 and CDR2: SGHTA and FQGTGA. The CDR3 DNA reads TGTGCCAGCAGCTTAAGTTCGGCTAGCGGTAACACCGGGGAGCTGTTTTTT. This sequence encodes CASSLSSASGNTGELFF.

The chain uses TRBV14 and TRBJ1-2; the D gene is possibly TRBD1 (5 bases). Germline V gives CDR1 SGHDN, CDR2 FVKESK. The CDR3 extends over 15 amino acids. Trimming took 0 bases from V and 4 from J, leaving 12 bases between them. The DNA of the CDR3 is TGTGCCAGCAGCCAAGATCTCGGGGCCAGCTATGGCTACACCTTC. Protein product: CASSQDLGASYGYTF.

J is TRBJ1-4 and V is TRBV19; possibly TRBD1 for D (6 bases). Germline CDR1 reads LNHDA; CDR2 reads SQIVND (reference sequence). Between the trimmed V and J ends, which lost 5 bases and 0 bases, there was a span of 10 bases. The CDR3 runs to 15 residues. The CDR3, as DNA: TGTGCCAGTAGTCCTTGGACAGCAACTAATGAAAAACTGTTTTTT. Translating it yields CASSPWTATNEKLFF.

CDR3 amino acids: CASSLGQGTEAFF. In nucleotides, the CDR3 is TGTGCCAGCAGCTTAGGACAGGGGACTGAAGCTTTCTTT. This chain connects TRBV7-3 to TRBJ1-1; 9 bases map to TRBD1. The CDR3 loop spans 13 amino acids. Unmatched junction bases numbered 0, after V lost 2 bases and J lost 5 bases. The germline gives CDR1 SGHTA, CDR2 FQGTGA.

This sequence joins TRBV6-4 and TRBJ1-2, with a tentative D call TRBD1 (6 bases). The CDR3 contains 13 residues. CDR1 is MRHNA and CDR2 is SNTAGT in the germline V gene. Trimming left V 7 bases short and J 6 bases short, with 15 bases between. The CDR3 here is CASKQNTGHGYTF. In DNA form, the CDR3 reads TGTGCCAGCAAGCAAAACACAGGGCATGGCTACACCTTC.

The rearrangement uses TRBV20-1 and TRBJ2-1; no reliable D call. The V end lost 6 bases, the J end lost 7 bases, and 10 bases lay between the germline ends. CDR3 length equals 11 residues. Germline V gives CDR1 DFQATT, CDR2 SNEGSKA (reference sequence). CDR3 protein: CSALGWNEQFF. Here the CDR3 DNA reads TGCAGTGCCCTGGGATGGAATGAGCAGTTCTTC.

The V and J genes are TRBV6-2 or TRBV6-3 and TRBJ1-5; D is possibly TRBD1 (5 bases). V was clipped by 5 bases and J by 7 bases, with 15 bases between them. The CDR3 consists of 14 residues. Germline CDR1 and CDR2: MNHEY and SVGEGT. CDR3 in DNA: TGTGCCAGCAGTACTACAGGTATCGACCAGCCCCAGCATTTT. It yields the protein CASSTTGIDQPQHF.